Listed below are T cell receptor beta chains from one sample, sequenced in a study of blood T cell repertoires in COVID-19. Sequenced by immunoSEQ multiplex PCR; TCRdb stores in-frame clones only, minus some. Of around 290,000 clones detected, 80% to 90% appear once; the ten largest clones hold about 4.2%. The sequenced sample was peripheral blood. All receptors come from a middle-aged man with acute or convalescent COVID-19. Both conserved end residues are part of each CDR3. The D gene is left open where the match is weak. The size field is filled for only some rows; it gives once, few, many or a size class.

TRBD2	NA	TRBV5-1	TRBJ2-3	CASSFSPAGGPGTQYF	TGCGCCAGCAGCTTTTCCCCAGCGGGGGGGCCGGGTACGCAGTATTTT
NA	NA	TRBV5-1	TRBJ1-6	CASRYLGGHYNSPLHF	TGCGCCAGCAGATACTTGGGTGGGCACTATAATTCACCCCTCCACTTT
TRBD2	NA	TRBV10-1	TRBJ2-1	CASSTSGGSNEQFF	TGCGCCAGCAGTACTAGCGGGGGAAGCAATGAGCAGTTCTTC
TRBD1	NA	TRBV18	TRBJ1-4	CASSPGQRNEKLFF	TGTGCCAGCTCACCGGGACAGAGAAATGAAAAACTGTTTTTT
NA	NA	TRBV15	TRBJ2-1	CATSSRGASYNEQFF	TGTGCCACCAGCTCACGCGGGGCTTCCTACAATGAGCAGTTCTTC
NA	NA	TRBV2	TRBJ2-1	CASSYPTGYNEQFF	TGTGCCAGCAGTTACCCCACAGGGTACAATGAGCAGTTCTTC
TRBD1	NA	TRBV10-3	TRBJ1-4	CAISGTATNEKLFF	TGTGCCATCAGCGGGACAGCAACTAATGAAAAACTGTTTTTT
NA	NA	TRBV5-6	TRBJ1-1	CASSLESGVNTEAFF	TGTGCCAGCAGCTTGGAGTCAGGGGTGAACACTGAAGCTTTCTTT
NA	NA	TRBV9	TRBJ1-1	CASSVDYRETEAFF	TGTGCCAGCAGCGTAGATTACAGGGAAACTGAAGCTTTCTTT
TRBD2	NA	TRBV7-9	TRBJ2-1	CASSLSLAGTYNEQFF	TGTGCCAGCAGCTTGAGTCTAGCGGGGACATACAATGAGCAGTTCTTC
TRBD1	NA	TRBV9	TRBJ1-1	CASSLLTGDGGSTEAFF	TGTGCCAGCAGCCTTCTAACAGGGGACGGAGGGAGCACTGAAGCTTTCTTT
TRBD2	NA	TRBV27	TRBJ2-1	CASSLRLAGGNEQFF	TGTGCCAGCAGTTTAAGGTTAGCGGGGGGTAATGAGCAGTTCTTC
NA	NA	TRBV5-1	TRBJ1-2	CASSLIPTGGYTF	TGCGCCAGCAGCTTGATTCCCACCGGGGGCTACACCTTC
NA	NA	TRBV29-1	TRBJ1-4	CSVEDAGLGEKLFF	TGCAGCGTTGAAGATGCGGGGCTGGGGGAAAAACTGTTTTTT
TRBD1	NA	TRBV27	TRBJ1-5	CASSRRQGLNQPQHF	TGTGCCAGCAGTAGGCGACAGGGATTGAATCAGCCCCAGCATTTT
NA	few	TRBV7-9	TRBJ2-7	CASSLRSGVAGGSVEQYF	TGTGCCAGCAGCTTAAGAAGTGGGGTGGCGGGCGGGTCCGTCGAGCAGTACTTC
NA	NA	TRBV11-2	TRBJ2-3	CASSLDRTSTDTQYF	TGTGCCAGCAGCTTAGACAGGACTAGCACAGATACGCAGTATTTT
TRBD2	NA	TRBV29-1	TRBJ2-1	CSGRLATLNEQFF	TGCAGCGGGCGACTAGCGACTTTAAATGAGCAGTTCTTC
NA	NA	TRBV5-4	TRBJ1-1	CASSSAGGAEAFF	TGTGCCAGCAGCTCTGCCGGGGGGGCTGAAGCTTTCTTT
NA	few	TRBV10-3	TRBJ2-2	CAISVRAGGTGELFF	TGTGCCATCAGTGTGAGGGCCGGGGGAACCGGGGAGCTGTTTTTT
NA	few	TRBV14	TRBJ1-6	CASSSRGTNSPLHF	TGTGCCAGCAGCTCCAGGGGCACAAATTCACCCCTCCACTTT
NA	NA	TRBV29-1	TRBJ1-1	CSVALFGENTEAFF	TGCAGCGTTGCGCTTTTCGGGGAGAACACTGAAGCTTTCTTT
TRBD1	NA	TRBV4-1	TRBJ1-1	CASSQEPAGGTEAFF	TGCGCCAGCAGCCAAGAGCCCGCAGGGGGCACTGAAGCTTTCTTT
NA	NA	TRBV11-2	TRBJ2-1	CASSAGTYAYNEQFF	TGTGCCAGCAGCGCCGGGACATACGCCTACAATGAGCAGTTCTTC
NA	NA	TRBV29-1	TRBJ1-3	CSVVGREDTIYF	TGCAGCGTTGTGGGCAGGGAGGACACCATATATTTT
NA	NA	TRBV21-1	TRBJ1-5	CASQLNDRVCQPQHF	TGTGCCAGCCAACTGAATGACAGGGTCTGCCAGCCCCAGCATTTT
NA	NA	TRBV2	TRBJ2-3	CASSPPPPGTDTQYF	TGTGCCAGCTCCCCTCCCCCCCCAGGCACAGATACGCAGTATTTT
NA	NA	TRBV10-3	TRBJ1-4	CAISESVQRVEKLFF	TGTGCCATCAGTGAGTCGGTCCAGAGGGTCGAAAAACTGTTTTTT
TRBD1	NA	TRBV5-1	TRBJ2-1	CASSLQGAYNEQFF	TGCGCCAGCAGCTTACAGGGGGCTTACAATGAGCAGTTCTTC
NA	NA	TRBV5-5	TRBJ1-2	CASAPWERGGYTF	TGTGCCAGCGCCCCCTGGGAGCGCGGGGGCTACACCTTC
NA	NA	TRBV11-2	TRBJ1-2	CASSLDLSKRSYGYTF	TGTGCCAGCAGCTTAGATCTTTCTAAACGGAGCTATGGCTACACCTTC
NA	NA	TRBV3-1/TRBV3-2	TRBJ2-2	CASRLETGELFF	TGTGCCAGCAGATTGGAGACCGGGGAGCTGTTTTTT
NA	NA	TRBV28	TRBJ1-1	CASPSIGEMGTEAFF	TGTGCCAGCCCCAGCATCGGGGAGATGGGTACTGAAGCTTTCTTT
TRBD1	NA	TRBV2	TRBJ1-2	CASTWTGEGGYTF	TGTGCCAGCACGTGGACAGGCGAAGGTGGCTACACCTTC
TRBD1	NA	TRBV5-1	TRBJ1-6	CASRIPGQGNSPLHF	TGCGCCAGTCGTATTCCGGGACAGGGAAATTCACCCCTCCACTTT
TRBD1	few	TRBV2	TRBJ1-5	CASRDSPIQKPQHF	TGTGCCAGCCGGGACAGCCCTATCCAGAAGCCCCAGCATTTT
NA	NA	TRBV12-3/TRBV12-4	TRBJ2-1	CASSLTLYNEQFF	TGTGCCAGCAGTTTGACTTTGTACAATGAGCAGTTCTTC
NA	once	TRBV19	TRBJ2-2	CASEGNSRGELFF	TGTGCCAGTGAGGGAAACAGCAGAGGGGAGCTGTTTTTT
NA	NA	TRBV3-1/TRBV3-2	TRBJ1-4	CASSQARGKLFF	TGTGCCAGCAGCCAAGCCCGCGGAAAACTGTTTTTT
TRBD2	NA	TRBV4-2	TRBJ2-1	CASSQSGAGGGYNEQFF	TGTGCCAGCAGCCAGAGCGGGGCGGGGGGCGGTTACAATGAGCAGTTCTTC
NA	few	TRBV6-1	TRBJ1-2	CASSEVAGNYGYTF	TGTGCCAGCAGTGAAGTGGCGGGGAACTATGGCTACACCTTC